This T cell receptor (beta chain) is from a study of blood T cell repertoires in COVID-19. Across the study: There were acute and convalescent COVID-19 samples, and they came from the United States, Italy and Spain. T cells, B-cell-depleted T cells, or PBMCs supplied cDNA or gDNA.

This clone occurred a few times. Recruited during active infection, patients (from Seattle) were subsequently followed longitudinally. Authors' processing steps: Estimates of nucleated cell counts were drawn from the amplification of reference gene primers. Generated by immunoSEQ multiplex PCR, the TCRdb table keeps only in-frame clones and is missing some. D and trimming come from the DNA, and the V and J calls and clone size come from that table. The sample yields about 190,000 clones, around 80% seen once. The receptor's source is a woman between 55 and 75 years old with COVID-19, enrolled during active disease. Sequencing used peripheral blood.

The CDR3 DNA reads TGCGCCAGTTCAGGGGGATTGAACCTCTCACCCCTCCACTTT. It specifies CASSGGLNLSPLHF. J is TRBJ1-6 and V is TRBV5-1; 7 positions match TRBD1. The CDR3 has 14 residues. V dropped 8 bases and J dropped 10; count of bases not matched to a gene: 12. Germline-derived CDR1 and CDR2 are SGHRS and YFSETQ.